One and the same sample provided the 25 T cell receptor beta chains below, sequenced in a study of T cells in localized non-small cell lung cancer. TCRdb's copy holds only in-frame clones and misses some; the assay was immunoSEQ multiplex PCR. The profile shows approximately 5,100 clones, around 30% of them singletons. The sample here was lung tumor tissue, taken before any cancer treatment. Every receptor here comes from a woman aged 35 to 70 with stage II squamous cell lung carcinoma.

There are a few counts of this clone. The chain employs TRBV11-3 and TRBJ2-7; TRBD1 matches 8 bases. In germline, CDR1 is SGHNT, CDR2 YENEEA. The CDR3 sequence is 15 residues long. V shed 3 bases, J shed 7 bases, and the junction held 11 bases outside the gene matches. The CDR3 DNA sequence: TGTGCCAGCAGCTTGGGCAGGGGGCCCTCTTCGGAGCAGTACTTC. Amino acids: CASSLGRGPSSEQYF.

The chain links TRBV12-5 to TRBJ2-6, with 12 bases fitting TRBD2. Germline V lookup: CDR1 LGHNT, CDR2 FRNRAP. This CDR3 region has 20 residues. Trimming took 0 bases from V and 0 from J; bases not matched to a gene: 6. The CDR3 DNA sequence: TGTGCTAGTGGTTTGGTACGGACTAGCGGGACGAACTCTGGGGCCAACGTCCTGACTTTC. It specifies CASGLVRTSGTNSGANVLTF.

The chain uses TRBV19 and TRBJ2-2; no clear D. Trimming took 3 bases from V and 2 from J, leaving 4 bases between them. The CDR3 contains 13 residues. The germline CDR1 and CDR2 sequences are LNHDA and SQIVND (reference sequence). Written as DNA, the CDR3 is TGTGCCAGTAGTATCACCAACACCGGGGAGCTGTTTTTT. This gives the protein CASSITNTGELFF.

CDR3 residues: CAWSVYENSGGYTF. The CDR3, as DNA: TGTGCCTGGAGCGTGTATGAGAATTCGGGTGGCTACACCTTC. The V call is TRBV30, the J call TRBJ1-2; D unclear. V lost 3 bases to trimming and J lost 7 bases, with 18 bases between them. The CDR3 runs 14 residues. From germline, CDR1 is GTSNPN and CDR2 SVGIG (reference sequence).

This clone has just a few counts. V and J are TRBV10-3 and TRBJ1-1; 9 nucleotides align to TRBD1. V shed 7 bases, J shed 1 base, and the junction held 4 bases outside the gene matches. The CDR3 is made up of 14 amino acids. Germline V gene lookup returns CDR1 ENHRY and CDR2 SYGVKD. The CDR3 sequence is CAITPGQGNTEAFF. The CDR3 coding sequence is TGTGCCATCACCCCGGGACAGGGGAACACTGAAGCTTTCTTT.

This clone was detected only a few times. The chain couples TRBV6-8 to TRBJ1-2; D is undetermined. The germline gives CDR1 MNHGY, CDR2 SAAAGT. V lost 0 bases and J 2 bases, leaving 7 bases between the germline ends. The CDR3 is 14 amino acids. The CDR3 DNA reads as TGTGCCAGCAGTTACTCGCCAGAGAACTATGGCTACACCTTC. Protein: CASSYSPENYGYTF.

This clone has just a few counts. This chain uses TRBV19 with TRBJ1-1; possibly TRBD1 for D (5 bases). CDR1 and CDR2 from the germline V gene are LNHDA and SQIVND (reference sequence). Trimming took 8 bases from V and 2 from J, leaving 15 bases between them. This CDR3 is 14 amino acids long. The CDR3 DNA is TGTGCCAGTTCACTTAAGACAGTCAACACTGAAGCTTTCTTT. Translating it yields CASSLKTVNTEAFF.

The V call is TRBV28, the J call TRBJ1-1, with unresolved D. V was shortened by 7 bases and J by 4 bases, with 10 bases between the two germline ends. Germline lookup yields CDR1 MDHEN and CDR2 SYDVKM. This CDR3 has 12 amino acids. CDR3 coding DNA: TGTGCCAGCATCGGACGTCTCACTGAAGCTTTCTTT. Translating it yields CASIGRLTEAFF.

Only a few counts were recorded for this clone. The chain joins TRBV6-8 to TRBJ1-5; D not certain. Per the germline V gene, CDR1 is MNHGY and CDR2 is SAAAGT. The CDR3 totals 13 residues. V was clipped by 8 bases and J by 7 bases, with 15 bases between them. The CDR3: CASLAMGGQPQHF. The CDR3 nucleotides read TGTGCCAGCCTGGCGATGGGAGGGCAGCCCCAGCATTTT.

The gene calls are TRBV29-1 and TRBJ2-7; TRBD1 matches 7 bases. Germline V lookup: CDR1 SQVTM, CDR2 ANQGSEA. The CDR3 covers 13 residues. V lost 6 bases to trimming and J lost 7 bases; unmatched junction nucleotides: 12. Here the CDR3 reads CSVTGVVRGEQYF. DNA for the CDR3: TGCAGCGTCACAGGGGTAGTCAGGGGGGAGCAGTACTTC.

The genes are TRBV19 and TRBJ2-7; the D call may be TRBD1 or TRBD2 (5 bases each). Germline V CDR1 and CDR2: LNHDA, SQIVND (reference sequence). V gave up 2 bases and J gave up 7 bases, with 18 bases separating them. The CDR3 runs to 15 residues. CDR3 sequence: CASSISGPTAGEQYF. The CDR3 nucleotides are TGTGCCAGTAGTATATCGGGGCCTACGGCTGGTGAGCAGTACTTC.

In this sample, this clone turned up a few times. The V and J genes are TRBV6-8 and TRBJ2-1, with 12 bases fitting TRBD2. V lost 5 bases to trimming and J lost 10 bases; unmatched junction nucleotides: 6. Germline lookup yields CDR1 MNHGY and CDR2 SAAAGT. This CDR3 has 14 amino acids. The CDR3 DNA reads as TGTGCCAGCAGTCTCGGGACTAGCGGGCCCGAGCAGTTCTTC. Protein: CASSLGTSGPEQFF.

This clone was seen a few times. The rearrangement links TRBV6-8 to TRBJ2-5, with D possibly TRBD2 on 6 matching bases. This CDR3 has 13 amino acids. Per the germline V gene, CDR1 is MNHGY and CDR2 is SAAAGT. The V and J ends lost 10 bases and 2 bases respectively, with 14 bases between them. The CDR3 reads CAISRDSQETQYF. In DNA form, the CDR3 reads TGTGCCATCAGCCGGGACTCTCAAGAGACCCAGTACTTC.

The chain has TRBV29-1 and TRBJ2-7; D uncertain. The CDR3 is 12 amino acids. Germline CDR1 is SQVTM and CDR2 is ANQGSEA. Trimming took off 3 bases at V and 7 bases at J, with 13 bases between the two ends. The CDR3 is CSVETSGWEQYF. The CDR3 DNA reads TGCAGCGTTGAGACGTCGGGTTGGGAGCAGTACTTC.

The chain is built from TRBV19 and TRBJ2-3; TRBD2 matches at 7 bases. Germline V gene lookup returns CDR1 LNHDA and CDR2 SQIVND (reference sequence). V lost 4 bases to trimming and J lost 6 bases; unmatched junction nucleotides: 10. The CDR3 contains 15 residues. The CDR3 spells CASSSGLEGTDTQYF. In nucleotides, the CDR3 is TGTGCCAGTAGTAGTGGACTAGAGGGAACGGATACGCAGTATTTT.

This chain joins TRBV11-3 and TRBJ1-2, with D possibly being TRBD1 (6 bases). V was pared by 4 bases and J by 2 bases, with 11 bases between. This CDR3 contains 14 residues. Germline V gene sequence: CDR1 SGHNT, CDR2 YENEEA. CDR3 sequence reads: CASSSADRNYGYTF. The CDR3, as DNA: TGTGCCAGCAGCTCCGCTGACAGGAACTATGGCTACACCTTC.

This chain uses TRBV6-8 with TRBJ2-6; D remains ambiguous. Germline V CDR1 and CDR2: MNHGY, SAAAGT. This CDR3 is 16 amino acids long. Deletions cut 0 bases from V and 1 base from J, with 7 bases between. This CDR3 is CASSYSPISGANVLTF. The CDR3 DNA sequence: TGTGCCAGCAGTTACTCTCCGATATCTGGGGCCAACGTCCTGACTTTC.

This rearrangement joins TRBV28 to TRBJ2-1; 7 bases agree with TRBD2. The CDR3 loop spans 15 amino acids. With 3 bases clipped from V and 8 bases from J, the junction kept 10 bases outside the gene matches. Germline V gene lookup returns CDR1 MDHEN and CDR2 SYDVKM. The CDR3 region is CASSFLGGSFDEQFF. The CDR3 DNA follows: TGTGCCAGCAGTTTCCTGGGGGGGTCTTTTGATGAGCAGTTCTTC. Filled out from reference TRBV28 and TRBJ2-1, the complete variable domain reads DVKVTQSSRYLVKRTGEKVFLECVQDMDHENMFWYRQDPGLGLRLIYFSYDVKMKEKGDIPEGYSVSREKKERFSLILESASTNQTSMYLCASSFLGGSFDEQFFGPGTRLTVL.

This sequence joins TRBV11-3 and TRBJ2-7; maybe TRBD1 (5 bases). The CDR3 runs 16 residues. Germline values: CDR1 SGHNT, CDR2 YENEEA. With 1 base removed from V and 2 bases from J, the gap between germline ends came to 15 bases. The CDR3 DNA is TGTGCCAGCAGCTTAGGAAGACAGCCTACCGCCTACGAGCAGTACTTC. Translated: CASSLGRQPTAYEQYF.

The chain carries TRBV10-3 and TRBJ2-1; D may be TRBD1 (5 bases). CDR3 size: 13 residues. Germline CDR1 reads ENHRY; CDR2 reads SYGVKD. Trimming left V 2 bases short and J 4 bases short, with 6 bases between. The CDR3 nucleotides read TGTGCCATCAGTGAGACAGGTTACAATGAGCAGTTCTTC. Its protein is CAISETGYNEQFF.

This clone appeared a few times. V usage is TRBV9 and J usage is TRBJ2-1; TRBD2 matches at 9 bases. The ends lost 9 bases at V and 5 bases at J; junction bases unmatched: 15. The germline gives CDR1 SGDLS, CDR2 YYNGEE. CDR3 length: 16 amino acids. CDR3 in DNA: TGTGCCACCCTTAACGCACTAGCGGGTTCTAACAATGAGCAGTTCTTC. This translates into CATLNALAGSNNEQFF.

J is TRBJ2-1 and V is TRBV9, with 16 bases fitting TRBD2. In germline, CDR1 is SGDLS, CDR2 YYNGEE. CDR3 size: 15 residues. Trimming removed 5 bases from V and 10 bases from J; junction bases left unmatched: 6. The CDR3 protein is CASSPGLAGGWEQFF. The CDR3 DNA reads as TGTGCCAGCAGTCCGGGACTAGCGGGAGGGTGGGAGCAGTTCTTC.

The V gene is TRBV15, the J gene TRBJ2-1; 11 bases fit TRBD2. Germline loops: CDR1 LNHNV, CDR2 YYDKDF (reference sequence). With 0 bases clipped from V and 5 bases from J, the junction kept 15 bases outside the gene matches. CDR3 length: 20 amino acids. The CDR3 DNA sequence: TGTGCCACCAGCAGAGATTTCGGCGGACTAGCGGGTCTTGGAAACAATGAGCAGTTCTTC. Amino acid sequence: CATSRDFGGLAGLGNNEQFF.

The chain is built from TRBV28 and TRBJ1-1, with 7 bases fitting TRBD1. CDR3 length equals 15 residues. V shed 4 bases and J 5 bases; nucleotides not matched to a gene: 10. Germline loops: CDR1 MDHEN, CDR2 SYDVKM. The CDR3 sequence is CASSSSQGSGTEAFF. In nucleotides, the CDR3 is TGTGCCAGCAGTTCCTCACAGGGGAGTGGGACTGAAGCTTTCTTT.

The V gene is TRBV28, the J gene TRBJ1-4; 7 nucleotides align to TRBD1. With 3 bases clipped from V and 10 bases from J, the junction kept 8 bases outside the gene matches. The CDR3 spans 14 residues. CDR1 is MDHEN, CDR2 SYDVKM, per germline. The CDR3 coding sequence is TGTGCCAGCAGTTTTCTGGACAGGTCTGGAAAACTGTTTTTT. Amino acid sequence: CASSFLDRSGKLFF.